The rows below give T cell receptor beta chains drawn from one sample of a study of radiotherapy plus CTLA-4 blockade in lung cancer. Repertoires were generated with immunoSEQ multiplex PCR, while TCRdb's copy carries only in-frame clones and drops some. The data show about 94,000 clones, with roughly 85% seen just once and more than 20% held by the top ten. Sequencing used peripheral blood, obtained from a patient treated with radiotherapy plus ipilimumab. Source of these receptors: a human donor with non-small cell lung cancer that progressed on radiotherapy plus ipilimumab. Each CDR3 is given with its conserved first and last residue. The D gene is left open where the match is weak. The size field is filled for only some rows; it gives once, few, many or a size class.

- TRBJ1-1 TRBV5-1 - CASRAFAYTEAFF TGCGCCAGCAGGGCATTCGCGTACACTGAAGCTTTCTTT
- TRBJ1-1 TRBV6-1 - CASHFSPAENTEAFF TGTGCCAGCCATTTCTCCCCGGCAGAGAACACTGAAGCTTTCTTT
- TRBJ2-1 TRBV30 TRBD2 CAWSKGLAGGGDEQFF TGTGCCTGGAGTAAAGGACTAGCCGGTGGGGGCGATGAGCAGTTCTTC
once TRBJ2-1 TRBV7-3 TRBD1 CASSLPGTGGPNEQFF TGTGCCAGCAGCCTCCCCGGGACAGGGGGCCCGAATGAGCAGTTCTTC
- TRBJ1-2 TRBV27 TRBD1 CASSKRGTGTGYGYTF TGTGCCAGCAGCAAAAGGGGGACAGGGACCGGCTATGGCTACACCTTC
- TRBJ2-1 TRBV27 TRBD2 CASTLLAGVGNEQFF TGTGCCAGCACCCTCCTAGCGGGAGTGGGGAATGAGCAGTTCTTC
- TRBJ1-1 TRBV5-4 - CASSLGGAIRPMNTEAFF TGTGCCAGCAGCTTGGGAGGGGCAATACGGCCCATGAACACTGAAGCTTTCTTT
- TRBJ2-2 TRBV5-1 TRBD1 CASSLPRGLGGELFF TGCGCCAGCAGCTTGCCCAGGGGGCTTGGCGGGGAGCTGTTTTTT
- TRBJ1-5 TRBV4-1 TRBD1 CASSQIRTGQLSNQPQHF TGCGCCAGCAGCCAAATTAGGACAGGGCAACTTAGCAATCAGCCCCAGCATTTT
- TRBJ1-2 TRBV7-6 - CASRHGYTF TGTGCCAGCAGACATGGCTACACCTTC
- TRBJ2-1 TRBV4-1 TRBD2 CASSQDRVGLAGNNEQFF TGCGCCAGCAGCCAAGATCGGGTAGGCCTAGCGGGAAACAATGAGCAGTTCTTC
- TRBJ1-1 TRBV6-1 TRBD1 CASRGQANTEAFF TGTGCCAGCCGGGGACAGGCGAACACTGAAGCTTTCTTT
- TRBJ2-3 TRBV11-3 - CASSIEGNTQYF TGTGCCAGCAGTATAGAAGGGAATACGCAGTATTTT
- TRBJ2-7 TRBV7-9 TRBD2 CASSGLAGRKQYF TGTGCCAGCAGCGGACTAGCGGGAAGAAAGCAGTACTTC
- TRBJ2-4 TRBV7-9 - CASTELKNIQYF TGTGCCAGCACAGAACTTAAAAACATTCAGTACTTC
few TRBJ1-2 TRBV4-1 TRBD1 CASSQAAGGFEYGYTF TGCGCCAGCAGCCAAGCGGCAGGGGGCTTCGAGTATGGCTACACCTTC
- TRBJ2-6 TRBV5-4 - CASSRGPGANVLTF TGTGCCAGCAGTAGGGGTCCTGGGGCCAACGTCCTGACTTTC
- TRBJ2-3 TRBV27 TRBD2 CASSPPGLANTDTQYF TGTGCCAGCAGCCCCCCGGGACTAGCGAACACAGATACGCAGTATTTT
- TRBJ1-1 TRBV5-1 - CASSLSPEGEAFF TGCGCCAGCAGCTTGTCCCCGGAGGGGGAAGCTTTCTTT
- TRBJ2-2 TRBV7-6 - CASSLVRGTAGNTGELFF TGTGCCAGCAGCTTAGTCCGGGGGACAGCGGGAAACACCGGGGAGCTGTTTTTT
- TRBJ1-2 TRBV6-1 TRBD1 CASSAGTVGYGYTF TGTGCCAGCAGCGCCGGGACAGTCGGCTATGGCTACACCTTC
- TRBJ2-1 TRBV5-8 - CASSLGSDSSYNEQFF TGTGCCAGCAGCTTGGGATCTGATAGCTCCTACAATGAGCAGTTCTTC
- TRBJ1-3 TRBV7-3 - CASRGSGNTIYF TGTGCCAGCAGGGGCTCTGGAAACACCATATATTTT
- TRBJ1-5 TRBV5-8 - CASSTKGGGQPQHF TGTGCCAGCAGCACGAAAGGGGGTGGTCAGCCCCAGCATTTT
- TRBJ1-1 TRBV4-2 TRBD1 CASSQEAGAGGNTEAFF TGTGCCAGCAGCCAAGAAGCAGGGGCAGGGGGGAACACTGAAGCTTTCTTT
once TRBJ2-3 TRBV29-1 - CSVDGADTQYF TGCAGCGTTGACGGGGCTGATACGCAGTATTTT